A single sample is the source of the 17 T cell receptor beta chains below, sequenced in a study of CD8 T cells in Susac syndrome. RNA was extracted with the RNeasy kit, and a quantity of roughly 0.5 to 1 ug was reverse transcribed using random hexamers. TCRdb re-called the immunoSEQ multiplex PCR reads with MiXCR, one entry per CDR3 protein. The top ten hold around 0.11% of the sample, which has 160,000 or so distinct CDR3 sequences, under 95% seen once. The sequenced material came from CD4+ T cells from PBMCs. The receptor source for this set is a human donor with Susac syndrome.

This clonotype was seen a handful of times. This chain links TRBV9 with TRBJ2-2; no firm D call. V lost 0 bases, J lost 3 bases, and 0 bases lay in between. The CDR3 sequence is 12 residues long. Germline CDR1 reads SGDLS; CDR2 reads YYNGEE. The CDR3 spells CASSVDTGELFF. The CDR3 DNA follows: TGTGCCAGCAGCGTAGACACCGGGGAGCTGTTTTTT. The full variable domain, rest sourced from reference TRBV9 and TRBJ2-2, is DSGVTQTPKHLITATGQRVTLRCSPRSGDLSVYWYQQSLDQGLQFLIQYYNGEERAKGNILERFSAQQFPDLHSELNLSSLELGDSALYFCASSVDTGELFFGEGSRLTVL.

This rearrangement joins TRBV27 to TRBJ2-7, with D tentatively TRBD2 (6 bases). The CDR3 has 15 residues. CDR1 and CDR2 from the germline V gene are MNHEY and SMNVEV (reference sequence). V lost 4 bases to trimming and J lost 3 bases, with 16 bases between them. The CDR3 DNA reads TGTGCCAGCAGTTCAAGGGACTGGGACCGCTACGAGCAGTACTTC. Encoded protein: CASSSRDWDRYEQYF.

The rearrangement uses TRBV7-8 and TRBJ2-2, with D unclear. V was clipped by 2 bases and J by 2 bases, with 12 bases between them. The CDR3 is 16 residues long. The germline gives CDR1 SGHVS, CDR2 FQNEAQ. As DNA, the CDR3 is TGTGCCAGCAGCTTATTACGACACACCAACACCGGGGAGCTGTTTTTT. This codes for CASSLLRHTNTGELFF.

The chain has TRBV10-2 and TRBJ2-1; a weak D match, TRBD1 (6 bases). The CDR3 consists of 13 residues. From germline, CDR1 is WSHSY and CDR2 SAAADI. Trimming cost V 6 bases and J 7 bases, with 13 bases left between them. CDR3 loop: CASRAGVRNEQFF. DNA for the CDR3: TGCGCCAGCAGGGCAGGGGTCAGAAATGAGCAGTTCTTC.

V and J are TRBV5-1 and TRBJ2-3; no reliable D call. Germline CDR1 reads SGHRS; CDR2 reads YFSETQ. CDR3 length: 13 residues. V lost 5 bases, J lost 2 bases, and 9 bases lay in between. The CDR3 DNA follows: TGCGCCAGCAGGGAACCACCCACAGATACGCAGTATTTT. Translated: CASREPPTDTQYF. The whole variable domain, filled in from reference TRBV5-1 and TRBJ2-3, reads KAGVTQTPRYLIKTRGQQVTLSCSPISGHRSVSWYQQTPGQGLQFLFEYFSETQRNKGNFPGRFSGRQFSNSRSEMNVSTLELGDSALYLCASREPPTDTQYFGPGTRLTVL.

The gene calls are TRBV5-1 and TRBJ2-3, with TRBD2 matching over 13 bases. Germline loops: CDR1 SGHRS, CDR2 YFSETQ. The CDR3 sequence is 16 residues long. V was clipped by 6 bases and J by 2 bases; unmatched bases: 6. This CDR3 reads CASTRTSGGLTDTQYF. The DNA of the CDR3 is TGCGCCAGCACCAGGACTAGCGGGGGACTCACAGATACGCAGTATTTT.

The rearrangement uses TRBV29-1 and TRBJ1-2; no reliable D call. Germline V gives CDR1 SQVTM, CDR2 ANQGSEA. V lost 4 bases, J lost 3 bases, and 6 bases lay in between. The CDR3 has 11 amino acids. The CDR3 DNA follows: TGCAGCGTTGGTCCAGACTATGGCTACACCTTC. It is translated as CSVGPDYGYTF. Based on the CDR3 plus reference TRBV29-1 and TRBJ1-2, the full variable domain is SAVISQKPSRDICQRGTSLTIQCQVDSQVTMMFWYRQQPGQSLTLIATANQGSEATYESGFVIDKFPISRPNLTFSTLTVSNMSPEDSSIYLCSVGPDYGYTFGSGTRLTVV.

The CDR3 reads CASSPMRAAANTGELFF. The CDR3 DNA reads as TGCGCCAGCAGCCCGATGCGAGCAGCCGCGAACACCGGGGAGCTGTTTTTT. The chain has TRBV4-3 and TRBJ2-2, with no clear D. CDR1 and CDR2 from the germline V gene are LGHNA and YSLEER. Between the trimmed V and J ends, which lost 4 bases and 0 bases, there was a span of 15 bases. The CDR3 has 17 amino acids.

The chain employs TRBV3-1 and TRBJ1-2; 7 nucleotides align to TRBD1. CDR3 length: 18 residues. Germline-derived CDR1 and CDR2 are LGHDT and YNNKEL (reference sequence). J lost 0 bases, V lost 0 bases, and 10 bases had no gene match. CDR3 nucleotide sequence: TGTGCCAGCAGCCAAGAGTGGGCCGCAGGGGGAACTAACTATGGCTACACCTTC. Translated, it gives CASSQEWAAGGTNYGYTF.

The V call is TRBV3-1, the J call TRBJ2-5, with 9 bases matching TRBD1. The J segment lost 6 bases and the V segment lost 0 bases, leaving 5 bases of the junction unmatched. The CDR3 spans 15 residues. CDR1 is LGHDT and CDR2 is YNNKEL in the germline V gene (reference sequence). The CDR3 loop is CASSQDSGQGKTQYF. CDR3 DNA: TGTGCCAGCAGCCAAGATTCAGGACAGGGGAAGACCCAGTACTTC.

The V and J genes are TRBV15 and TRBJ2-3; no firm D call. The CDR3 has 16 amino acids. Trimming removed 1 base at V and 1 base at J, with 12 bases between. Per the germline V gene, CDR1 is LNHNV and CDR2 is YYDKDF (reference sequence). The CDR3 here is CATSRVRTTRTDTQYF. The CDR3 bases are TGTGCCACCAGCAGAGTGAGGACGACCCGCACAGATACGCAGTATTTT.

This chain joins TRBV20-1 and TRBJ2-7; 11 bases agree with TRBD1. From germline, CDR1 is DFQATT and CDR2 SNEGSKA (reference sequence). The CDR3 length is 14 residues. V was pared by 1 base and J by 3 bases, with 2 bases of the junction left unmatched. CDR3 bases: TGCAGTGCTAGAGGGGGACAGGGGGGCTACGAGCAGTACTTC. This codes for CSARGGQGGYEQYF.

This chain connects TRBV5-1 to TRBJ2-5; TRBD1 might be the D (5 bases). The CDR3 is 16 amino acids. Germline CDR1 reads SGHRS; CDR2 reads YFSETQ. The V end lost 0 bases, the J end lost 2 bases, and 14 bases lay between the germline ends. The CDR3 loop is CASSLGTLGSQETQYF. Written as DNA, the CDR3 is TGCGCCAGCAGCTTGGGGACATTGGGGTCACAAGAGACCCAGTACTTC. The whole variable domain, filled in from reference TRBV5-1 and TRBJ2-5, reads KAGVTQTPRYLIKTRGQQVTLSCSPISGHRSVSWYQQTPGQGLQFLFEYFSETQRNKGNFPGRFSGRQFSNSRSEMNVSTLELGDSALYLCASSLGTLGSQETQYFGPGTRLLVL.

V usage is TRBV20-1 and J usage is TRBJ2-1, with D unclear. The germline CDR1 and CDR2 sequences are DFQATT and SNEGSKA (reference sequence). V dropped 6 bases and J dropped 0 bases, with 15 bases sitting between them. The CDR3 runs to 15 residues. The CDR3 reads CSATTTGVSYNEQFF. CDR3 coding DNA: TGCAGTGCCACTACGACGGGCGTCTCCTACAATGAGCAGTTCTTC.

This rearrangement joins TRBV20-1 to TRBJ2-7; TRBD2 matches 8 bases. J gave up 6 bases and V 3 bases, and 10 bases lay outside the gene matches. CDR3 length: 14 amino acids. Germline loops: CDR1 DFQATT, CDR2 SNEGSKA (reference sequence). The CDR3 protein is CSARVGGGRGEQYF. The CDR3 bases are TGCAGTGCTAGGGTGGGCGGGGGGCGTGGCGAGCAGTACTTC.

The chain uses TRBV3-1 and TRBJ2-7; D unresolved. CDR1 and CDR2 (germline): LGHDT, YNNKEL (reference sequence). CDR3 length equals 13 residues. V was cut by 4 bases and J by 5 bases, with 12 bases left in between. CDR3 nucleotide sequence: TGTGCCAGCAGCCCACAGTGGCAGGACGAGCAGTACTTC. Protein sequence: CASSPQWQDEQYF.

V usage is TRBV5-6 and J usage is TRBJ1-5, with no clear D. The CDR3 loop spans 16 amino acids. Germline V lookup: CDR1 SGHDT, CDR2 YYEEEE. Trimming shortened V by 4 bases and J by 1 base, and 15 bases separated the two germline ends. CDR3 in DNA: TGTGCCAGCAGCGCCTATAGGCAGGCGAGCAATCAGCCCCAGCATTTT. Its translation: CASSAYRQASNQPQHF. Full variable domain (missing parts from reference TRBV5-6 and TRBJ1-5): DAGVTQSPTHLIKTRGQQVTLRCSPKSGHDTVSWYQQALGQGPQFIFQYYEEEERQRGNFPDRFSGHQFPNYSSELNVNALLLGDSALYLCASSAYRQASNQPQHFGDGTRLSIL.